The rows below give T cell receptor beta chains drawn from one sample of a study of T-cell reconstitution after alpha-beta-depleted transplantation in children. TCRdb reanalysed the PCR reads using MiXCR and keeps one entry per CDR3 protein. The repertoire has a few hundred thousand distinct CDR3 sequences, under 15% of them found once; the top ten carry over 2%. Sequenced here: PBMCs, mostly from graft donor cells, sampled 360 days after TCRalphabeta/CD19-depleted stem cell transplant. These receptors were collected from a male patient aged 5 to 17 who had a stem cell transplant for acute myeloid leukemia, so the T cells may come from the graft donor. Both conserved end residues are part of each CDR3. D genes are given only for firm matches. Expanded clones are given a class, and other clones once, few, many or no size at all.

clone_size	v_call	j_call	d_call	cdr3_aa	cdr3_nt
few	TRBV7-3	TRBJ2-1	NA	CASSSSSALFYNEQFF	TGTGCCAGCAGCTCATCTTCGGCCCTCTTCTACAATGAGCAGTTCTTC
many	TRBV20-1	TRBJ2-1	NA	CSALTTPFF	TGCAGTGCCTTGACTACTCCCTTCTTC
NA	TRBV27	TRBJ2-3	TRBD2	CASSLLLAGTDTQYF	TGTGCCAGCAGTTTACTCCTAGCGGGCACAGATACGCAGTATTTT
NA	TRBV10-3	TRBJ2-5	NA	CAISGGTPQETQYF	TGTGCCATCAGTGGGGGGACTCCCCAAGAGACCCAGTACTTC
few	TRBV5-1	TRBJ2-2	TRBD2	CASAAGLAGNTGELFF	TGCGCCAGCGCCGCGGGACTAGCGGGCAACACCGGGGAGCTGTTTTTT
many	TRBV6-5	TRBJ2-7	NA	CASSRDNYEQYF	TGTGCCAGCAGTCGGGACAACTACGAGCAGTACTTC
many	TRBV28	TRBJ2-7	TRBD1	CASSEGGASYEQYF	TGTGCCAGCAGTGAAGGGGGCGCGTCATACGAGCAGTACTTC
many	TRBV5-1	TRBJ2-3	NA	CASSLADGREGDTQYF	TGCGCCAGCAGCTTGGCCGATGGCAGGGAAGGAGATACGCAGTATTTT
few	TRBV28	TRBJ1-3	NA	CASDKAAGNTIYF	TGTGCCAGCGACAAGGCGGCTGGAAACACCATATATTTT
NA	TRBV2	TRBJ2-1	TRBD2	CASIGWRTSGSDEQFF	TGTGCCAGCATTGGCTGGCGGACTAGCGGGAGCGATGAGCAGTTCTTC
NA	TRBV28	TRBJ1-6	TRBD1	CASSLTTGGAPPLHF	TGTGCCAGCAGTTTAACGACAGGGGGCGCCCCACCCCTCCACTTT
many	TRBV5-1	TRBJ2-7	NA	CASSLGLEVPYEQYF	TGCGCCAGCAGCTTGGGGCTAGAAGTACCCTACGAGCAGTACTTC
many	TRBV12-3/TRBV12-4	TRBJ2-5	NA	CASSSGKTQYF	TGTGCCAGCAGTTCGGGAAAGACCCAGTACTTC
NA	TRBV19	TRBJ2-2	NA	CASSIYDTGELFF	TGTGCCAGTAGTATATATGACACCGGGGAGCTGTTTTTT
many	TRBV20-1	TRBJ2-1	NA	CSARSDNPLYNEQFF	TGCAGTGCTAGATCGGACAACCCCCTCTACAATGAGCAGTTCTTC
NA	TRBV7-2	TRBJ2-5	TRBD1	CASSLGTGQYQETQYF	TGTGCCAGCAGCCTAGGGACGGGACAGTACCAAGAGACCCAGTACTTC
NA	TRBV6-1	TRBJ1-1	NA	CASSGSGNTEAFF	TGTGCCAGCAGTGGTTCAGGGAACACTGAAGCTTTCTTT
few	TRBV28	TRBJ2-7	TRBD1	CASSLYRGHEQYF	TGTGCCAGCAGCCTATACAGGGGCCACGAGCAGTACTTC
few	TRBV7-2	TRBJ2-7	TRBD1	CASRWGQGAYEQYF	TGTGCCAGCAGATGGGGACAGGGTGCCTACGAGCAGTACTTC
NA	TRBV29-1	TRBJ2-1	TRBD2	CSVESWGGQFF	TGCAGCGTTGAGAGCTGGGGGGGGCAGTTCTTC
few	TRBV25-1	TRBJ2-1	TRBD2	CASRPSGVMDEQFF	TGTGCCAGCAGGCCTAGCGGGGTGATGGATGAGCAGTTCTTC
many	TRBV28	TRBJ2-7	NA	CASSSTRTIPTAYEQYF	TGTGCCAGCAGTTCTACCCGAACAATACCCACTGCCTACGAGCAGTACTTC
NA	TRBV28	TRBJ1-4	TRBD1	CASRPRTGVGEKLFF	TGTGCCAGCAGACCCCGGACAGGGGTCGGGGAAAAACTGTTTTTT
NA	TRBV20-1	TRBJ2-6	NA	CSAAPGPSSGANVLTF	TGCAGTGCTGCGCCGGGGCCTAGCTCTGGGGCCAACGTCCTGACTTTC
few	TRBV27	TRBJ2-4	TRBD1	CASSPRDSKNIQYF	TGTGCCAGCAGTCCCCGGGACAGCAAAAACATTCAGTACTTC
NA	TRBV27	TRBJ2-3	NA	CASSTTGLGTDTQYF	TGTGCCAGCAGTACTACAGGGCTAGGCACAGATACGCAGTATTTT
many	TRBV24-1	TRBJ2-1	NA	CATSDSVVNEQFF	TGTGCCACCAGTGATTCCGTAGTAAATGAGCAGTTCTTC
many	TRBV12-3/TRBV12-4	TRBJ2-5	NA	CASSFRDLDGTQYF	TGTGCCAGCAGTTTCCGGGACTTAGACGGAACCCAGTACTTC
NA	TRBV6-5	TRBJ2-5	TRBD2	CASSYPRASGSPSPLTQYF	TGTGCCAGCAGTTACCCAAGGGCTAGCGGGAGCCCCTCCCCATTGACCCAGTACTTC
many	TRBV5-1	TRBJ2-7	NA	CASSLVGGLKNEQYF	TGCGCCAGCAGCTTGGTTGGGGGGCTAAAGAACGAGCAGTACTTC
NA	TRBV12-3/TRBV12-4	TRBJ2-3	TRBD1	CASSFGRGRGTDTQYF	TGTGCCAGCAGTTTCGGCAGGGGGCGCGGCACAGATACGCAGTATTTT
many	TRBV10-3	TRBJ2-1	NA	CASQNTNEQFF	TGTGCCAGCCAAAATACAAATGAGCAGTTCTTC
few	TRBV20-1	TRBJ2-7	NA	CSATDRLRNEQYF	TGCAGTGCCACCGACAGGCTTAGGAACGAGCAGTACTTC